A selection of T cell receptor beta chains follows, all from one sample in a study of T cell responses to AZD1222 COVID-19 vaccine. TCRdb keeps only in-frame clones here, not all; method: immunoSEQ multiplex PCR. The table includes about 120,000 clones, around 90% detected once. The sample in question was peripheral blood, obtained on day 0 of AZD1222 vaccination. The receptors here all came from an adult in good health. Both conserved end residues are trimmed from each CDR3.

j_gene,v_gene,CDR3aa
TRBJ1-1,TRBV5-1,ASSYEPTGMNTEAF
TRBJ1-5,TRBV5-5,ASSLAGKGQPQH
TRBJ1-2,TRBV28,ATGDRGYGYT
TRBJ1-4,TRBV4-2,ASSLGGLNEKLF
TRBJ1-6,TRBV3-1/TRBV3-2,ASSQDVRVPGAPLH
TRBJ2-5,TRBV12-5,ASGPWDSGDQETQY
TRBJ2-5,TRBV14,ASSQERGVWETQY
TRBJ1-1,TRBV7-9,ASSLDRNTEAF
TRBJ1-5,TRBV5-1,ASSLGTSNQPQH
TRBJ2-1,TRBV21-1,ASSKGRAGGNEQF
TRBJ2-6,TRBV5-1,ASSSGTSGANVLT
TRBJ2-7,TRBV18,ASSPRVSPYEQY
TRBJ2-1,TRBV10-2,ASSGVGSYNEQF
TRBJ1-4,TRBV5-1,ASSLDGGQAGEKLF
TRBJ2-5,TRBV18,ASSPGLAGEETQY
TRBJ1-1,TRBV2,ASSTEGVGTEAF
TRBJ2-1,TRBV7-9,ASSLVGGANEQF
TRBJ2-1,TRBV7-3,ASSSGLAGVHEQF
TRBJ2-7,TRBV27,ASSLAGTASYEQY
TRBJ2-1,TRBV29-1,SVEKTRGSNEQF
TRBJ1-2,TRBV13,ASQLASSGYT
TRBJ1-5,TRBV7-9,ASSSSGQRNQPQH
TRBJ2-2,TRBV11-3,ASSLGTENTGELF
TRBJ1-3,TRBV10-3,AIRETGGRNTIY
TRBJ1-1,TRBV18,ASSPGSALRANTEAF
TRBJ1-2,TRBV2,ATTGTQTYGYT
TRBJ2-7,TRBV5-1,ASSSSPTQGTAYEQY
TRBJ2-3,TRBV20-1,SAEQVDTQY
TRBJ2-1,TRBV28,ASSPLAQHLYNEQF
TRBJ1-3,TRBV6-5,ASSSDRFFGNTIY
TRBJ2-7,TRBV7-2,ASSLQQSGTETYEQY
TRBJ1-4,TRBV10-2,ASSPTGATNEKLF
TRBJ1-2,TRBV30,AWSTDNYGYT
TRBJ2-5,TRBV5-1,ASSLATGGLYQETQY
TRBJ2-3,TRBV5-1,ASSSGLRDTQY
TRBJ2-1,TRBV27,ASRTGGVNNEQF
TRBJ2-7,TRBV9,ASSPRLAGNLGEQY
TRBJ1-2,TRBV27,ASSPQGGSYGYT
TRBJ1-6,TRBV7-3,ASSPDRESPLH
TRBJ2-3,TRBV5-4,ASSTPGSSTDTQY
TRBJ1-2,TRBV7-2,ASSLQLNYGYT
TRBJ1-4,TRBV16,ASSRGFQDYEKLF
TRBJ2-1,TRBV24-1,ATSDPRRADNEQF